The clone carrying this T cell receptor beta chain came up many times. Antigen specificity is unknown. These data belong to a study of blood T cells in healthy people across ages. Study conclusions and caveats: Getting older went along with TCR beta diversity per million T cells dropping roughly linearly.

The germline V gene has CDR1 SGHNT and CDR2 YYREEE (reference sequence). The CDR3 is 13 amino acids. V lost 0 bases to trimming and J lost 7 bases, with 10 bases between them. Together with a sample-barcoded 5' primer, a J-beta primer mix was included in a second PCR lasting about 7 to 11 cycles. Using its own MiXCR run on the 5' RACE reads, TCRdb lists one record per CDR3 protein. This table holds about 640,000 distinct CDR3 sequences, 25% to 30% found once. Drawn from each donor were roughly 10 milliliters of peripheral blood. At least 7 million PBMCs were isolated per sample. At least 5.5 micrograms of total RNA were extracted per sample.

The chain combines TRBV5-4 with TRBJ2-5; D may be TRBD1 (5 bases). The sequenced material came from blood. This TCR derives from a woman aged 80 or over in good health. DNA for the CDR3: TGTGCCAGCAGCTTGGAGGGGAAGGGGACCCAGTACTTC. Translation gives CASSLEGKGTQYF.